This T cell receptor beta chain was sequenced for a study of beta chain features in type 1 diabetes (dated by TCRdb to the late 2010s). Regarding the research as a whole: Mean age, gender distribution, total cell number and subset yield were not different between patients and healthy donors. A total of roughly 98,000,000 sorted cells were examined across all samples, and a strong correlation was observed between cell number per subset and RNA yield. Regulatory and stem cell-like memory subsets were obtained from only 8 patients and about eight healthy donors, while naive and central memory subsets were obtained from all 28 donors. The study compared the TCRB repertoires of sorted circulating CD4+ T cell subsets in recently diagnosed type 1 diabetes patients with those in matched healthy donors.

With regard to this clone: The antigen it binds to is not known. No quality values exist for individual bases; no much larger clone is one base distant.

The entire isolated RNA was reverse transcribed using the High Capacity cDNA Reverse Transcription Kit, and thus expressed TCRB transcripts were sequenced. Naive, central memory and regulatory T cell samples underwent deep immunoSEQ sequencing, averaging approximately 3.5 million total reads per sample. Sorted cells were lysed in RLT buffer and RNA was extracted with DNase-treated RNeasy Micro or Mini kits, depending on cell number. Each cell subset was processed separately to prevent cross-contamination, with patient and healthy donor samples processed together. The immunoSEQ multiplex PCR was used to amplify TCRB sequences from cDNA, generating 87-bp fragments that spanned the CDR3 region. Amplicons were sequenced on the Illumina HiSeq platform. Turning to the authors' computational methods: Synthetic template baselines were used to correct PCR bias computationally, reads within Hamming distance 2 were collapsed together, and singletons that could not be merged were discarded. By aligning reads against IMGT, V, D and J genes, CDR3 length, and insertions or deletions at six rearrangement sites were assigned. Clonotype counts were normalized to sorted cell number within each subset before computing true diversity and Gini coefficients with the tcR R package. The overlap coefficient, calculated on TCRB nucleotide sequences, was used to measure repertoire sharing. Out-of-frame TCRB sequences from naive cells were analyzed to stand in for the pre-selection repertoire. TCRdb took over this immuneACCESS table, retaining in-frame rearrangements with V and J assigned. Such tables are incomplete; in checked studies, under half of the missing clones stem from an unresolved V gene, and the remainder is unexplained. D and trimming come from the DNA, and the V and J calls and clone size come from that table. Recorded for this sample are 200,000 to 250,000 clones; 9.6% of them occurred a single time. The ten largest clonotypes hold less than 0.035% of the sample.

The CDR3, cysteine through phenylalanine, is 17 amino acids long. This entry keeps only the CDR3 DNA: 51 bases, framed from base 1. Cut back by 0 bases and 0 bases, the V and J ends lie 13 bases apart. CDR1 SGHRS and CDR2 YFSETQ are derived from the germline V gene. Findings and caveats that apply to the study as a whole: Naive, central memory and regulatory TCRB repertoires appeared to be more similar among patients than among healthy donors. PCR may preferentially amplify shorter templates, but because patient and control samples were amplified and corrected together, any resulting skew would affect both groups equally. Because cDNA was sequenced instead of genomic DNA, activated cells with high expression could be over-represented, although the groups did not differ in activation or CD3 levels. HLA sub-analyses involved small numbers of individuals, so any influence of HLA type on TCRB rearrangement remained unresolved. At VDJ recombination sites, type 1 diabetes patients had fewer insertions and more deleted nucleotides, which implies abnormalities in thymic rearrangement. In all four CD4+ subsets, TCRB CDR3 length was moderately but significantly shorter in type 1 diabetes patients.

Each donor gave one peripheral blood draw, roughly 120 mL on average, collected into heparinised tubes. A BD FACSAria II and a panel including CD45RO, CCR7, CD25, CD127, CD95 and CD27 were used to sort naive, central memory, regulatory and stem cell-like memory CD4+ T cells. All sorted populations exceeded 95% purity. PBMCs were isolated right away by Lymphoprep density gradient centrifugation and were stained directly, without culture. To minimize batch effects, samples were stained and sorted in pairs, one healthy donor with one patient per experiment. The sequencing input was naive CD4+ T cells from blood. The meaning of the sample's cell subset or site label: true naive CD4+ T cells. The receptor's source is a woman in her late teens or twenties in good health. The chain was built from TRBV5-1 and TRBJ1-3; TRBD1 is perhaps the D gene, given 5 matching bases. CDR3 loop: CASSLVGLQSSGNTIYF. The nucleotide sequence is given as TGCGCCAGCAGCTTGGTGGGACTCCAGAGCTCTGGAAACACCATATATTTT.